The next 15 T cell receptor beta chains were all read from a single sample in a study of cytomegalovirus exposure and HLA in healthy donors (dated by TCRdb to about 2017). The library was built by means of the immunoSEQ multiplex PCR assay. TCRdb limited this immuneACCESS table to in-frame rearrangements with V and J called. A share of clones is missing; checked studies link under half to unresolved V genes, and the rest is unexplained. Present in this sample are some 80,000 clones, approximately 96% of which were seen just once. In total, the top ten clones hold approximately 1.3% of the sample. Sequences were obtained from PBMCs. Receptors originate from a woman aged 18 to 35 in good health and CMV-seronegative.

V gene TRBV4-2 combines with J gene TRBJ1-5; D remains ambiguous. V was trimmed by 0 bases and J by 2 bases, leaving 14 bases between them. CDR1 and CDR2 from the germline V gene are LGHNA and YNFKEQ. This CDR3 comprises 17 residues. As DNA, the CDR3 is TGTGCCAGCAGCCAAGAACTGATTTACGGGGGCAATCAGCCCCAGCATTTT. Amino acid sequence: CASSQELIYGGNQPQHF.

As DNA, the CDR3 is TGCGCCAGCAGCCAGAGTGGGACAGGGGCAACTGGAAACACCATATATTTT. Its protein product is CASSQSGTGATGNTIYF. This chain uses TRBV5-1 with TRBJ1-3, with 10 bases that match TRBD1. The V segment lost 4 bases and the J segment 2 bases; nucleotides outside the gene matches: 9. The CDR3 length is 17 residues. Germline V gene data show CDR1 as SGHRS and CDR2 as YFSETQ. Variable domain in full (rest from reference TRBV5-1 and TRBJ1-3): KAGVTQTPRYLIKTRGQQVTLSCSPISGHRSVSWYQQTPGQGLQFLFEYFSETQRNKGNFPGRFSGRQFSNSRSEMNVSTLELGDSALYLCASSQSGTGATGNTIYFGEGSWLTVV.

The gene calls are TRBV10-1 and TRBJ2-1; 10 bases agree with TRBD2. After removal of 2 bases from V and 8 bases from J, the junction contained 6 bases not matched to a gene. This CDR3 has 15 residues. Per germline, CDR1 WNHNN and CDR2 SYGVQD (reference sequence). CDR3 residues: CASSERSGRVDEQFF. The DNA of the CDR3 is TGCGCCAGCAGTGAGAGGAGCGGGAGGGTCGATGAGCAGTTCTTC.

CDR3 DNA: TGTGCCATCAGTGCGACAGGGGCTGGAGATCAGCCCCAGCATTTT. Translation gives CAISATGAGDQPQHF. V usage is TRBV10-3 and J usage is TRBJ1-5; TRBD1 agrees at 8 bases. J lost 5 bases, V lost 4 bases, and 7 bases had no gene match. Germline CDR1 reads ENHRY; CDR2 reads SYGVKD. The CDR3 spans 15 residues.

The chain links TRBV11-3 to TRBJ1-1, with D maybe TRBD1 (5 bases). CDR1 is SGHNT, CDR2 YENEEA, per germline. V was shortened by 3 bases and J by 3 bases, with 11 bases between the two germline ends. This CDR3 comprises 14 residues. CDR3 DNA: TGTGCCAGCAGCTTCTCGGGGGTTGACACTGAAGCTTTCTTT. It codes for CASSFSGVDTEAFF.

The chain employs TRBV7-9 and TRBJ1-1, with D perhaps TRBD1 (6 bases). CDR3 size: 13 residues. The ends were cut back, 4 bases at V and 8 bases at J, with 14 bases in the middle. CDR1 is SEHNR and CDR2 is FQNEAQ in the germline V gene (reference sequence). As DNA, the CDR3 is TGTGCCAGCAGCTCAACAGACAGGTCGGAAGCTTTCTTT. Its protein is CASSSTDRSEAFF.

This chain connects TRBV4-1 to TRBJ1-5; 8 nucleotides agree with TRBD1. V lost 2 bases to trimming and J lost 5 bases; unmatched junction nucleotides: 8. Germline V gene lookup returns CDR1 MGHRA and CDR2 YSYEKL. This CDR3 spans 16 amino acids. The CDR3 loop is CASSQPGQVSHQPQHF. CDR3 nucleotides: TGCGCCAGCAGCCAACCGGGACAGGTCAGCCATCAGCCCCAGCATTTT.

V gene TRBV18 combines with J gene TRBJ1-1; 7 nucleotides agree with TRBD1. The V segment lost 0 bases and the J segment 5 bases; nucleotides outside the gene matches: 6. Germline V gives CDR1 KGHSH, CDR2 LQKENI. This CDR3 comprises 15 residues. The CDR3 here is CASSPPGRGRTEAFF. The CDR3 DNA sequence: TGTGCCAGCTCACCACCGGGTAGGGGGCGGACTGAAGCTTTCTTT.

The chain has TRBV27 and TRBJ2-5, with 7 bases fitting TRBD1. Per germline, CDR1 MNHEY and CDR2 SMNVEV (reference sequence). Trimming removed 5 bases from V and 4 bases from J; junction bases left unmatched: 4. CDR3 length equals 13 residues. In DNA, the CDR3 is TGTGCCAGCAGTCCTCGACAGGGAGAGACCCAGTACTTC. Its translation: CASSPRQGETQYF.

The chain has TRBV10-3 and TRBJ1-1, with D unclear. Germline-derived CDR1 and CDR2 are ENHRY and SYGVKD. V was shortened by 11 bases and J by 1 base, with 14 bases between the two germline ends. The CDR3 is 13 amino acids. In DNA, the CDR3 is TGTGCCGTTTCCCTTGGAGAGAACACTGAAGCTTTCTTT. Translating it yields CAVSLGENTEAFF.

CDR3 nucleotides: TGTGCCAGCAGTTACACCGGGACAGGGGGCGATGGCTACACCTTC. It encodes CASSYTGTGGDGYTF. J is TRBJ1-2 and V is TRBV6-5, with TRBD1 matching 12 bases. Germline lookup yields CDR1 MNHEY and CDR2 SVGAGI. This CDR3 contains 15 residues. With 2 bases clipped from V and 6 bases from J, the junction kept 4 bases outside the gene matches.

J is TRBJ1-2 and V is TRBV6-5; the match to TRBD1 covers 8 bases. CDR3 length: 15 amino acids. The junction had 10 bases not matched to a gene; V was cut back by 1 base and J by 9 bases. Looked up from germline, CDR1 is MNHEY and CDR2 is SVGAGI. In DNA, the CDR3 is TGTGCCAGCAGTTACTGGGGGACAGGCCGAATGAGCTACACCTTC. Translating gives CASSYWGTGRMSYTF.

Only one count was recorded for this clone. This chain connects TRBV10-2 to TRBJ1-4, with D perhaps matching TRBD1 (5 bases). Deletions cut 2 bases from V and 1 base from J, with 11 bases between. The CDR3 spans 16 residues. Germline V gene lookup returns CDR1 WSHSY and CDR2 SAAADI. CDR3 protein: CASSEGAGGTNEKLFF. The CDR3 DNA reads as TGCGCCAGCAGTGAGGGGGCCGGCGGAACTAATGAAAAACTGTTTTTT.

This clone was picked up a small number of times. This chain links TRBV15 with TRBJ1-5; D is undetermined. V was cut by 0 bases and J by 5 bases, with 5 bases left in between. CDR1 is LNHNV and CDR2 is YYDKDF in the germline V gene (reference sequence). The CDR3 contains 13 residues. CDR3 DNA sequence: TGTGCCACCAGCAGAGAGAGGGATCAGCCCCAGCATTTT. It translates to CATSRERDQPQHF.

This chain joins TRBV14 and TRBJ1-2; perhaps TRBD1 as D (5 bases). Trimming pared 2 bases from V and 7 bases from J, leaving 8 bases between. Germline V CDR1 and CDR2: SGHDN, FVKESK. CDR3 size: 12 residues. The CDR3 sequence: CASSQSTAGYTF. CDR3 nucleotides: TGTGCCAGCAGCCAATCGACAGCTGGCTACACCTTC.